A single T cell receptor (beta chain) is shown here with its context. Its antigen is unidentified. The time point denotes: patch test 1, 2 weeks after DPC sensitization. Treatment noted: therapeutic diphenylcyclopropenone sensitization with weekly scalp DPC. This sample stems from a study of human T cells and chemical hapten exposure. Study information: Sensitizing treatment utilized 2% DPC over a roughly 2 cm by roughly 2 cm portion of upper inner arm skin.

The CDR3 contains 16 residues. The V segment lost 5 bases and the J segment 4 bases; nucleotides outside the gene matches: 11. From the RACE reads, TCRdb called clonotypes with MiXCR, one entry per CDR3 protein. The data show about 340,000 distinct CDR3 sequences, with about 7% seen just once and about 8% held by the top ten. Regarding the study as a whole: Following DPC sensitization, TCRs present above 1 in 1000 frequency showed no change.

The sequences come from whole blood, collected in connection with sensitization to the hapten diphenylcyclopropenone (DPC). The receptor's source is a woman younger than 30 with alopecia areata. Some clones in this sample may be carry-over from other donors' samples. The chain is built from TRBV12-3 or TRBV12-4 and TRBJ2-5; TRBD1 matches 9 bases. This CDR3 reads CASSRHGQGYGETQYF. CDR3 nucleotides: TGTGCCAGCAGTCGTCACGGACAGGGGTATGGAGAGACCCAGTACTTC.